This T cell receptor (beta chain) stems from a study of blood T cell repertoires in COVID-19. Background on the study: The samples span acute and convalescent COVID-19 from the United States, Italy and Spain. PBMCs, B-cell-depleted T cells, or T cells provided the cDNA or gDNA that made up the material.

In the original processing: Estimation of nucleated cell counts was performed using reference gene primer amplification. Sequenced by immunoSEQ multiplex PCR; TCRdb stores in-frame clones only, minus some. V, J and clone size were drawn from that table, and D and trimming were deduced from the DNA. The table records some 96,000 clones, 80% to 95% of them present only once. Trimming cost V 0 bases and J 10 bases, with 6 bases left between them. CDR3 length equals 11 residues. Per the germline V gene, CDR1 is SGHTS and CDR2 is YDEGEE. V gene TRBV5-8 combines with J gene TRBJ2-3; no clear D gene. This sequence was found in a man between 50 and 59 years old with active COVID-19. The sample was peripheral blood. The CDR3 region has the DNA TGTGCCAGCAGCTTGGAGACTTCGCAGTATTTT. It specifies CASSLETSQYF.